This paragraph reports one T cell receptor (beta chain). Antigen: not known. This record belongs to a study of identical twins. Every donor was a healthy Caucasian. Findings and limits, study-wide: The same donors were not followed; conclusions instead depended on cross-sectional statistical analysis.

The CDR3 runs to 16 residues. The germline CDR1 and CDR2 sequences are SGHRS and YFSETQ. J gave up 9 bases and V 5 bases, and 13 bases lay outside the gene matches. MiXCR was run by TCRdb on the 5' RACE reads, yielding one entry per CDR3 protein. The sample consists of 450,000 or so distinct CDR3 sequences, roughly 26% of them appearing once. These data also formed part of another study, on T cells expressing NK-cell markers.

The chain joins TRBV5-1 to TRBJ2-1; 11 nucleotides agree with TRBD2. The sequence came from a woman aged 18-30 years in good health. The sequenced material came from CD4+ T cells sorted from blood. CDR3 sequence reads: CASSSISGRGSGEQFF. The DNA of the CDR3 is TGCGCCAGCAGTTCTATTAGCGGGAGGGGGAGTGGTGAGCAGTTCTTC.